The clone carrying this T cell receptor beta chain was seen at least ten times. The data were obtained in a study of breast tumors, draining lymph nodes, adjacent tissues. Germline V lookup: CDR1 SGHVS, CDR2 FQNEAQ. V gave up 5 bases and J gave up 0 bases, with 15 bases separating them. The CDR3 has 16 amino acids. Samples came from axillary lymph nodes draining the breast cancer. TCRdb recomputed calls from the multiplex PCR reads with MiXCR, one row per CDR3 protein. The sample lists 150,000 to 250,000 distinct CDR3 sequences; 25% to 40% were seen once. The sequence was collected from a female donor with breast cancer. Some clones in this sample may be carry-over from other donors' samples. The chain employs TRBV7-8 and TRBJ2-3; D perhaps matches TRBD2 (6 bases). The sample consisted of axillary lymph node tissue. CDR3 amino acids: CASSPRSGPSTDTQYF. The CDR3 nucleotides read TGTGCCAGCAGCCCAAGGAGCGGGCCTAGCACAGATACGCAGTATTTT.